This is a list of T cell receptor beta chains from one sample in a study of PD-1 blockade in classical Hodgkin lymphoma. Produced via immunoSEQ multiplex PCR; TCRdb's table is partial and in-frame only. The sample has some 96,000 clones, roughly 91% seen once. Sequenced material: peripheral blood mononuclear cells (PBMCs), taken before the fourth cycle of nivolumab. The source of these receptors is a human donor with classical Hodgkin lymphoma. Both conserved end residues are part of each CDR3. Fields, in order: J gene, D gene, V gene, clone size, CDR3 protein, CDR3 DNA. D genes are given only for firm matches. A clone size is listed for some rows: how often the clone was seen (once, few, many), or a class if it is expanded.

J: TRBJ1-1; D: .; V: TRBV5-4; size: .; CDR3: CASSTRQVINTEAFF; DNA: TGTGCCAGCAGCACAAGACAGGTGATTAACACTGAAGCTTTCTTT
J: TRBJ1-2; D: .; V: TRBV5-6; size: .; CDR3: CASSSLTRLQGYTF; DNA: TGTGCCAGCTCCTCTCTGACCCGGCTACAAGGCTACACCTTC
J: TRBJ2-7; D: .; V: TRBV28; size: .; CDR3: CASSSQRTSTYEQYF; DNA: TGTGCCAGCAGCTCCCAGAGGACTTCGACCTACGAGCAGTACTTC
J: TRBJ2-5; D: .; V: TRBV29-1; size: once; CDR3: CSVDGQLPGTQYF; DNA: TGCAGCGTTGACGGACAGCTCCCGGGGACCCAGTACTTC
J: TRBJ2-5; D: .; V: TRBV6-5; size: once; CDR3: CASSYSQGTETQYF; DNA: TGTGCCAGCAGTTACTCGCAGGGTACAGAGACCCAGTACTTC
J: TRBJ1-2; D: TRBD1; V: TRBV27; size: .; CDR3: CASSLYRGYGYTF; DNA: TGTGCCAGCAGTTTGTACAGGGGATATGGCTACACCTTC
J: TRBJ2-5; D: .; V: TRBV30; size: few; CDR3: CAWSPIRGGQETQYF; DNA: TGTGCCTGGAGTCCTATCAGGGGAGGCCAAGAGACCCAGTACTTC
J: TRBJ1-5; D: TRBD1; V: TRBV4-1; size: .; CDR3: CASSQAQGVGQPQHF; DNA: TGCGCCAGCAGCCAGGCCCAGGGGGTGGGTCAGCCCCAGCATTTT
J: TRBJ2-2; D: .; V: TRBV28; size: .; CDR3: CASSLTGGVNTGELFF; DNA: TGTGCCAGCAGTTTAACGGGCGGGGTGAACACCGGGGAGCTGTTTTTT
J: TRBJ2-2; D: .; V: TRBV6-6; size: once; CDR3: CASSYSRLGTGELFF; DNA: TGTGCCAGCAGTTACTCGAGGTTAGGCACCGGGGAGCTGTTTTTT
J: TRBJ1-2; D: .; V: TRBV7-9; size: .; CDR3: CASSLIPASYTF; DNA: TGTGCCAGCAGCTTAATTCCTGCAAGCTACACCTTC
J: TRBJ2-2; D: .; V: TRBV5-1; size: .; CDR3: CASSSTGQNTGELFF; DNA: TGCGCCAGCAGCTCCACGGGACAGAACACCGGGGAGCTGTTTTTT
J: TRBJ1-1; D: TRBD1; V: TRBV4-2; size: .; CDR3: CASSPPDRSTEAFF; DNA: TGTGCCAGCAGCCCCCCGGACAGGTCCACTGAAGCTTTCTTT
J: TRBJ1-3; D: .; V: TRBV4-1; size: .; CDR3: CASSPSSQDTIYF; DNA: TGCGCCAGCAGCCCATCGAGCCAGGACACCATATATTTT
J: TRBJ2-2; D: TRBD2; V: TRBV29-1; size: .; CDR3: CSVDGTSGGQAGELFF; DNA: TGCAGCGTTGACGGTACTAGCGGGGGACAGGCCGGGGAGCTGTTTTTT
J: TRBJ1-3; D: .; V: TRBV27; size: .; CDR3: CASSAPGRAIYF; DNA: TGTGCCAGCAGTGCCCCCGGCCGGGCCATATATTTT
J: TRBJ2-7; D: TRBD2; V: TRBV7-3; size: once; CDR3: CASSSGLAGAEQYF; DNA: TGTGCCAGCAGCTCGGGACTAGCGGGAGCAGAGCAGTACTTC
J: TRBJ2-2; D: TRBD2; V: TRBV7-9; size: .; CDR3: CASSTTSGFTGELFF; DNA: TGTGCCAGCAGCACGACTAGCGGATTCACCGGGGAGCTGTTTTTT
J: TRBJ2-2; D: .; V: TRBV27; size: once; CDR3: CASTDTNTGELFF; DNA: TGTGCCAGCACGGACACGAACACCGGGGAGCTGTTTTTT